The entry below gives a single T cell receptor beta chain sequence along with its context. Its target is not known. The CDR3 carries no conserved terminal phenylalanine or tryptophan, so it likely arises from a read error. It is unclear where the CDR3 begins or ends on the DNA, so no DNA is shown, and the CDR3 is as TCRdb lists it. With termini counted, the CDR3 has 14 amino acids. Germline lookup yields CDR1 SGHTA and CDR2 FQGTGA. Produced via immunoSEQ multiplex PCR; TCRdb's table is partial and in-frame only. There are 70,000 to 90,000 clones in the sample; about nine tenths occur only once, and more than 15% lies in the top ten. This sample was taken from a study of T cell responses to AZD1222 COVID-19 vaccine. General study points: Targeting of unmutated variant regions was reportedly seen in nearly half of spike-specific TCRs. Vaccination with two AZD1222 doses was followed by a rise in Spike-specific TCR breadth and depth. Dominant CD4 TCR responses targeted spike regions 160-218 and 743-854.

This clonotype was sampled from an adult who received the AZD1222 COVID-19 vaccine. The chain combines TRBV7-3 with TRBJ1-3; TRBD1, the table's D call, lacks a check against the DNA. The material sequenced was peripheral blood, taken 28 days after the second AZD1222 dose. CDR3 residues: CASSTRDKGILDFS.